These 9 T cell receptor beta chains share one sample of origin, sequenced in a study of shared T cell receptors in the human thymus. The repertoire was sequenced with immunoSEQ multiplex PCR; TCRdb's copy has only in-frame clones and lacks some. The sample records about 710,000 clones, around 87% being singletons. These data are also associated with another study on human thymus T cells.

The material sequenced was thymocytes. The receptors come from a boy younger than two with a congenital heart defect.

The sample holds one count of this clone. Here the CDR3 reads CASSQRGGDRGLTEAFF. CDR3 DNA: TGCGCCAGCAGCCAAAGGGGGGGGGACAGGGGGCTCACTGAAGCTTTCTTT. The V and J genes are TRBV4-3 and TRBJ1-1; TRBD1 matches at 12 bases. The CDR3 covers 17 residues. Trimming removed 2 bases from V and 4 bases from J; junction bases left unmatched: 8. Germline V gene lookup returns CDR1 LGHNA and CDR2 YSLEER.

This clone was picked up a small number of times. The chain uses TRBV5-1 and TRBJ2-7; 8 bases align to TRBD1. V gave up 3 bases and J gave up 3 bases; unmatched junction bases: 5. CDR1 is SGHRS, CDR2 YFSETQ, per germline. The CDR3 contains 14 residues. The CDR3 sequence: CASSWEDRVYEQYF. DNA of the CDR3: TGCGCCAGCAGCTGGGAGGACAGGGTCTACGAGCAGTACTTC.

J is TRBJ1-1 and V is TRBV6-5; unclear D gene. The ends were cut back, 7 bases at V and 0 bases at J, with 15 bases in the middle. The CDR3 is made up of 15 amino acids. From germline, CDR1 is MNHEY and CDR2 SVGAGI. CDR3: CASMTGKEVNTEAFF. The DNA of the CDR3 is TGTGCCAGCATGACTGGCAAAGAGGTGAACACTGAAGCTTTCTTT.

This chain joins TRBV11-2 and TRBJ2-7; 10 bases match TRBD1. The CDR3 covers 17 residues. V lost 5 bases to trimming and J lost 4 bases; unmatched junction nucleotides: 14. Germline-derived CDR1 and CDR2 are SGHAT and FQNNGV. The CDR3 region has the DNA TGTGCCAGCAGCCCCCGGGACAGGGGCATTTCAGGATACGAGCAGTACTTC. Encoded protein: CASSPRDRGISGYEQYF.

The genes are TRBV11-2 and TRBJ2-5; tentatively, D is TRBD1 (6 bases). This CDR3 is built from 17 residues. Germline V lookup: CDR1 SGHAT, CDR2 FQNNGV. V gave up 6 bases and J gave up 1 base, with 21 bases separating them. CDR3: CASSTHRGKGGQETQYF. The CDR3, as DNA: TGTGCCAGCAGTACTCATAGAGGAAAAGGGGGCCAAGAGACCCAGTACTTC.

The chain is built from TRBV28 and TRBJ2-1, with 9 bases fitting TRBD2. The CDR3 covers 15 residues. The junction had 8 bases not matched to a gene; V was cut back by 3 bases and J by 8 bases. CDR1 and CDR2 (germline): MDHEN, SYDVKM. CDR3 bases: TGTGCCAGCAGTTTTGGGGCGGGAGGGCTGGATGAGCAGTTCTTC. It translates to CASSFGAGGLDEQFF.

In its sample, this clone was seen once. The chain uses TRBV28 and TRBJ1-2, with TRBD1 matching 7 bases. J was trimmed by 8 bases and V by 7 bases; bases with no gene match: 10. This CDR3 is 13 amino acids long. The germline gives CDR1 MDHEN, CDR2 SYDVKM. The CDR3 DNA sequence: TGTGCCAGCAACAGGGGACCAGTATACGGCTACACCTTC. It yields the protein CASNRGPVYGYTF.

This sequence joins TRBV6-1 and TRBJ1-5, with 8 bases matching TRBD1. V lost 4 bases, J lost 4 bases, and 3 bases stayed unmatched. This CDR3 is built from 14 residues. Germline V lookup: CDR1 MNHNS, CDR2 SASEGT. This CDR3 reads CASSGDRGNQPQHF. DNA of the CDR3: TGTGCCAGCAGTGGCGACAGGGGTAATCAGCCCCAGCATTTT.

The chain couples TRBV4-1 to TRBJ1-5, with D hard to call. Germline V lookup: CDR1 MGHRA, CDR2 YSYEKL. This CDR3 spans 19 amino acids. Deletions cut 1 base from V and 0 bases from J, with 19 bases between. The chain's CDR3 is CASSQVDTLMRNSNQPQHF. The CDR3 DNA reads as TGCGCCAGCAGCCAAGTCGATACCCTCATGAGAAATAGCAATCAGCCCCAGCATTTT.